This T cell receptor beta chain was retrieved from a study of blood T cell repertoires in COVID-19. Looking at the study overall: T cells, B-cell-depleted T cells, or PBMCs provided the cDNA or gDNA that served as material.

This clone was recorded once. Only in-frame clones appear in the TCRdb table, and some are missing; sequencing was by immunoSEQ multiplex PCR. The sample lists 60,000 to 75,000 clones, more than 75% seen once, with roughly 14% in the top ten. The CDR3 contains 15 residues. Per germline, CDR1 SGHNT and CDR2 YYREEE (reference sequence). With 0 bases removed from V and 0 bases from J, the gap between germline ends came to 9 bases. This chain uses TRBV5-4 with TRBJ1-1, with D possibly TRBD1 on 5 matching bases. This receptor was obtained from a woman in her sixties or seventies with acute or convalescent COVID-19. Sequenced: peripheral blood. Here the CDR3 DNA reads TGTGCCAGCAGCTTGGCCTTAGGGGTGAACACTGAAGCTTTCTTT. This codes for CASSLALGVNTEAFF.